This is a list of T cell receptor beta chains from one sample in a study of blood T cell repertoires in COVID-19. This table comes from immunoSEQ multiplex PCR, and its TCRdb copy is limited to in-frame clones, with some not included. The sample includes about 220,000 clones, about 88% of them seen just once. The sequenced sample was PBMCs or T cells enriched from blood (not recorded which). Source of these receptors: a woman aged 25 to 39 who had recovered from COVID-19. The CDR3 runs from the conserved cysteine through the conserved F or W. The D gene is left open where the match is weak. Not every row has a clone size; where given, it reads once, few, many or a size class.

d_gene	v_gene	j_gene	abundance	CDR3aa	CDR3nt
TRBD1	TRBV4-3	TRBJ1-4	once	CASSTGQVNEKLFF	TGCGCCAGCAGCACAGGACAGGTGAATGAAAAACTGTTTTTT
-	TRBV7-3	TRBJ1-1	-	CASSSRGMNTEAFF	TGTGCCAGCAGCTCCAGGGGCATGAACACTGAAGCTTTCTTT
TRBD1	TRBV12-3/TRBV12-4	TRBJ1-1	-	CASIRDSSAFF	TGTGCCAGCATTAGGGACAGTTCGGCTTTCTTT
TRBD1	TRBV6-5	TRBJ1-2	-	CASGTGETYYGYTF	TGTGCCAGCGGGACAGGGGAGACTTACTATGGCTACACCTTC
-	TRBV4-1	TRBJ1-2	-	CASSPPTGTFSGGYTF	TGCGCCAGCAGCCCACCGACAGGAACCTTTTCGGGTGGCTACACCTTC
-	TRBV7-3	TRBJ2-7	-	CASSLGPSAVYEQYF	TGTGCCAGCAGCTTAGGGCCTAGCGCTGTCTACGAGCAGTACTTC
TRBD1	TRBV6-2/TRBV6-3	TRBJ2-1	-	CASSRQGYNEQFF	TGTGCCAGCAGTCGACAGGGGTACAATGAGCAGTTCTTC
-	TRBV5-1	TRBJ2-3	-	CASSRGSTDTQYF	TGCGCCAGCAGCCGGGGTAGCACAGATACGCAGTATTTT
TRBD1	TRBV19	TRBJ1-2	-	CASSYAGQGDGYTF	TGTGCCAGTAGTTACGCGGGACAGGGGGACGGCTACACCTTC
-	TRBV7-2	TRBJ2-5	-	CASSLMGAGAQETQYF	TGTGCCAGCAGCTTGATGGGGGCCGGGGCCCAAGAGACCCAGTACTTC
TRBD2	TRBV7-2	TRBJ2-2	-	CASSLDSGGASTGELFF	TGTGCCAGCAGCTTAGATAGCGGGGGGGCCAGCACCGGGGAGCTGTTTTTT
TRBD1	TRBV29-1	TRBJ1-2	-	CSVASQGAYGYTF	TGCAGCGTCGCATCACAGGGGGCCTATGGCTACACCTTC
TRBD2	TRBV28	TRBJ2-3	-	CASSSRTSGGADTQYF	TGTGCCAGCAGTTCGAGGACTAGCGGGGGGGCAGATACGCAGTATTTT
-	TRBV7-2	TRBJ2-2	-	CASSLASGPSGELFF	TGTGCCAGCAGCTTAGCGAGCGGACCTAGCGGGGAGCTGTTTTTT
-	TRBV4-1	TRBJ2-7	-	CASSQTGPLIFDEQYF	TGCGCCAGCAGCCAAACAGGTCCACTAATTTTCGACGAGCAGTACTTC
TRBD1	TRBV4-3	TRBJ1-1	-	CASSQATGDEAFF	TGCGCCAGCAGCCAAGCGACAGGGGATGAAGCTTTCTTT
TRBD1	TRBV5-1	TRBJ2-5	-	CASSLAGQGFRETQYF	TGCGCCAGCAGCTTGGCGGGACAGGGCTTTAGGGAGACCCAGTACTTC
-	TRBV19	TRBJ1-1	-	CASSMLALANTEAFF	TGTGCCAGTAGTATGCTTGCTCTTGCGAATACTGAAGCTTTCTTT
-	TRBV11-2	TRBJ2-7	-	CASSPNYEQYF	TGTGCCAGCAGCCCAAACTACGAGCAGTACTTC
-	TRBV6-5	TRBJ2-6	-	CASSYRVSGANVLTF	TGTGCCAGCAGTTACCGGGTTTCTGGGGCCAACGTCCTGACTTTC
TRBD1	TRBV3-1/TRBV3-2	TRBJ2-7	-	CASSQGPQGGPYEQYF	TGTGCCAGCAGCCAAGGTCCACAGGGGGGCCCCTACGAGCAGTACTTC
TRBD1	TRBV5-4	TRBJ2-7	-	CASSLGTGGYEQYF	TGTGCCAGCAGCTTGGGGACAGGCGGCTACGAGCAGTACTTC
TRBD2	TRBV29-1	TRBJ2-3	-	CSVKRLAETTDTQYF	TGCAGCGTTAAGCGACTAGCGGAGACCACAGATACGCAGTATTTT
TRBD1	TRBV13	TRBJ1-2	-	CASSLGQVFNYGYTF	TGTGCCAGCAGCTTGGGACAGGTTTTTAACTATGGCTACACCTTC
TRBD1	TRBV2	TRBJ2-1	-	CAIGQGGGNEQFF	TGTGCCATAGGACAGGGGGGAGGGAATGAGCAGTTCTTC